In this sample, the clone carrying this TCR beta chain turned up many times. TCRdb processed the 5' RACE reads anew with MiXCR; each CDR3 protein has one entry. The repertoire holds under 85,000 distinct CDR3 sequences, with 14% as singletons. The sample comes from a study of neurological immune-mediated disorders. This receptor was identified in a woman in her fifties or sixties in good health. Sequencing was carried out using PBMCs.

DNA of the CDR3: TGTGCCAGCAGCCCCGCGGCGGCCCAGGGCAATGAGCAGTTCTTC. Amino acids: CASSPAAAQGNEQFF. The J gene is TRBJ2-1, the V gene TRBV25-1; D might be TRBD1 (5 bases). The CDR3 totals 15 residues. The V and J ends lost 6 bases and 6 bases respectively, with 18 bases between them. Looked up from germline, CDR1 is MGHDK and CDR2 is SYGVNS.